Listed here are 20 T cell receptor beta chains from one sample, sequenced in a study of shared clonotypes between healthy human individuals. Profiled with immunoSEQ multiplex PCR; TCRdb holds only in-frame clones, not every one. Of 550,000 to 800,000 clones listed, 90% are singletons. The sequencing sample was made of memory CD8+ T cells from PBMCs. Subset here: CD45RO+ cells pooled with CCR7-negative TemRA cells. These receptor sequences come from a man aged 18 to 30 in good health. Some clones in this sample may be carry-over from other donors' samples.

Concerning this clone: This specimen includes other DNA sequences encoding the same CDR3. The chain carries TRBV4-1 and TRBJ2-7; 9 bases match TRBD1. Losses at the gene ends were 3 bases for V and 3 bases for J; bases not matched to a gene: 6. The CDR3 extends over 15 amino acids. CDR1 and CDR2 (germline): MGHRA, YSYEKL. The chain's CDR3 is CASSQGQGAGYEQYF. In nucleotides, the CDR3 is TGCGCCAGCAGCCAGGGACAGGGAGCGGGCTACGAGCAGTACTTC.

This clone has just one count. This chain joins TRBV7-9 and TRBJ2-3, with 7 bases aligning to TRBD2. The CDR3 extends over 17 amino acids. Trimming removed 8 bases from V and 4 bases from J; junction bases left unmatched: 18. The germline gives CDR1 SEHNR, CDR2 FQNEAQ (reference sequence). CDR3 bases: TGTGCCAGCGCTCCGGGGTGGTTAGTGGCGGGGGCAGATACGCAGTATTTT. As protein: CASAPGWLVAGADTQYF. The full variable domain, completed using reference TRBV7-9 and TRBJ2-3, is DTGVSQNPRHKITKRGQNVTFRCDPISEHNRLYWYRQTLGQGPEFLTYFQNEAQLEKSRLLSDRFSAERPKGSFSTLEIQRTEQGDSAMYLCASAPGWLVAGADTQYFGPGTRLTVL.

The genes are TRBV15 and TRBJ1-1; D ambiguous. V lost 0 bases to trimming and J lost 6 bases, with 17 bases between them. In germline, CDR1 is LNHNV, CDR2 YYDKDF (reference sequence). CDR3 length: 16 amino acids. The CDR3 sequence is CATSRDALGGSAEAFF. CDR3 coding DNA: TGTGCCACCAGCAGAGATGCGTTAGGAGGGAGCGCTGAAGCTTTCTTT.

The chain links TRBV5-1 to TRBJ2-5; D is unresolved. Germline assignment: CDR1 SGHRS and CDR2 YFSETQ. The V end was cut by 2 bases, the J end by 5 bases, with 10 bases between. The CDR3 has 13 amino acids. CDR3 nucleotides: TGCGCCAGCAGCTTATGGGCGGACGAGACCCAGTACTTC. Protein: CASSLWADETQYF. Full variable domain (remainder filled in from reference TRBV5-1 and TRBJ2-5): KAGVTQTPRYLIKTRGQQVTLSCSPISGHRSVSWYQQTPGQGLQFLFEYFSETQRNKGNFPGRFSGRQFSNSRSEMNVSTLELGDSALYLCASSLWADETQYFGPGTRLLVL.

The rearrangement links TRBV27 to TRBJ1-5; D remains unclear. The V end was cut by 8 bases, the J end by 2 bases, with 13 bases between. Germline V gene lookup returns CDR1 MNHEY and CDR2 SMNVEV (reference sequence). The CDR3 totals 14 residues. CDR3 coding DNA: TGTGCCAGCGGCTTGGGGTATGGCAATCAGCCCCAGCATTTT. It yields the protein CASGLGYGNQPQHF.

The chain couples TRBV2 to TRBJ2-7; 11 bases agree with TRBD1. J was trimmed by 6 bases and V by 4 bases; bases with no gene match: 5. Germline CDR1 reads SNHLY; CDR2 reads FYNNEI. The CDR3 extends over 14 amino acids. The CDR3 region is CASSGQDRGREQYF. CDR3 nucleotide sequence: TGTGCCAGCAGTGGCCAGGACAGGGGGCGCGAGCAGTACTTC.

V usage is TRBV4-2 and J usage is TRBJ1-1; D might be TRBD1 (6 bases). This CDR3 has 15 amino acids. With 3 bases removed from V and 4 bases from J, the gap between germline ends came to 15 bases. Germline lookup yields CDR1 LGHNA and CDR2 YNFKEQ. The chain's CDR3 is CASSQDPPGATEAFF. DNA for the CDR3: TGTGCCAGCAGCCAGGACCCTCCGGGGGCCACTGAAGCTTTCTTT.

This chain joins TRBV6-4 and TRBJ1-2, with 9 nucleotides matching TRBD1. This CDR3 region has 17 residues. V lost 0 bases to trimming and J lost 4 bases; unmatched junction nucleotides: 9. Germline CDR1 is MRHNA and CDR2 is SNTAGT. The CDR3: CASSDSGGQGVSYGYTF. DNA of the CDR3: TGTGCCAGCAGTGACTCGGGGGGACAGGGCGTGAGCTATGGCTACACCTTC.

The V gene is TRBV11-2, the J gene TRBJ2-3; 8 nucleotides agree with TRBD2. J lost 1 base, V lost 4 bases, and 7 bases had no gene match. There are 16 residues in the CDR3. The germline V gene encodes CDR1 SGHAT and CDR2 FQNNGV. The DNA for the CDR3 is TGTGCCAGCAGCTCGCTAAAGGGACTAGGCACAGATACGCAGTATTTT. Protein product: CASSSLKGLGTDTQYF. Full variable domain (missing parts from reference TRBV11-2 and TRBJ2-3): EAGVAQSPRYKIIEKRQSVAFWCNPISGHATLYWYQQILGQGPKLLIQFQNNGVVDDSQLPKDRFSAERLKGVDSTLKIQPAKLEDSAVYLCASSSLKGLGTDTQYFGPGTRLTVL.

V usage is TRBV28 and J usage is TRBJ2-7; D is perhaps TRBD1 (5 bases). The V gene's germline CDR1 is MDHEN and CDR2 SYDVKM. Trimming pared 3 bases from V and 5 bases from J, leaving 14 bases between. There are 14 residues in the CDR3. The CDR3 DNA reads TGTGCCAGCAGTTTGACAGTCTCTCAGGACGAGCAGTACTTC. Encoded protein: CASSLTVSQDEQYF.

This sequence joins TRBV27 and TRBJ2-1; 10 bases align to TRBD2. J was trimmed by 6 bases and V by 1 base; bases with no gene match: 3. The V gene's germline CDR1 is MNHEY and CDR2 SMNVEV (reference sequence). The length of the CDR3 is 15 residues. The CDR3 coding sequence is TGTGCCAGCAGTTTATTCCTAGCGGGAGCCAATGAGCAGTTCTTC. It translates to CASSLFLAGANEQFF.

V gene TRBV28 combines with J gene TRBJ1-5, with D unclear. The V and J ends lost 5 bases and 7 bases respectively, with 15 bases between them. CDR1 is MDHEN, CDR2 SYDVKM, per germline. This CDR3 is 14 amino acids long. Here the CDR3 DNA reads TGTGCCAGCAGTGACCTTGAGGGAGGACAGCCCCAGCATTTT. Translating it yields CASSDLEGGQPQHF.

This sequence joins TRBV9 and TRBJ2-7; D possibly matches TRBD1 or TRBD2 (5 bases each). With 4 bases removed from V and 2 bases from J, the gap between germline ends came to 19 bases. CDR3 length: 16 amino acids. Per germline, CDR1 SGDLS and CDR2 YYNGEE. For the CDR3, the DNA is TGTGCCAGCAGCTCCCATGACTCCGGGGCTGCCTACGAGCAGTACTTC. Translation gives CASSSHDSGAAYEQYF. The variable domain in full, with the rest retrieved from reference TRBV9 and TRBJ2-7, is DSGVTQTPKHLITATGQRVTLRCSPRSGDLSVYWYQQSLDQGLQFLIQYYNGEERAKGNILERFSAQQFPDLHSELNLSSLELGDSALYFCASSSHDSGAAYEQYFGPGTRLTVT.

This clone was found once. The chain recombines TRBV9 with TRBJ2-2; weak D call: TRBD2 (6 bases). Germline CDR1 is SGDLS and CDR2 is YYNGEE. This CDR3 contains 17 residues. Deletions cut 1 base from V and 5 bases from J, with 18 bases between. CDR3 sequence: CASSVSYGGGLTGELFF. DNA of the CDR3: TGTGCCAGCAGCGTATCATACGGGGGAGGACTTACCGGGGAGCTGTTTTTT.

This clone has a single count. V usage is TRBV9 and J usage is TRBJ2-3, with TRBD2 matching 9 bases. The ends lost 0 bases at V and 3 bases at J; junction bases unmatched: 8. The CDR3 is 17 residues long. The germline V gene has CDR1 SGDLS and CDR2 YYNGEE. The CDR3, as DNA: TGTGCCAGCAGCGTAGCTGGGGCGGGAGGGAAGACAGATACGCAGTATTTT. Its translation: CASSVAGAGGKTDTQYF.

The rearrangement joins TRBV5-1 to TRBJ1-2; 9 nucleotides match TRBD1. Per germline, CDR1 SGHRS and CDR2 YFSETQ. Losses at the gene ends were 2 bases for V and 2 bases for J; bases not matched to a gene: 10. CDR3 length: 17 residues. Here the CDR3 DNA reads TGCGCCAGCAGCTTCGGACAGGGGAGTTTACCGAACTATGGCTACACCTTC. This encodes CASSFGQGSLPNYGYTF.

About this clone itself: An end of the junction does not agree with germline; a read error may underlie this. V gene TRBV30 combines with J gene TRBJ2-6; 8 bases agree with TRBD1. The CDR3 covers 18 residues. Per germline, CDR1 GTSNPN and CDR2 SVGIG (reference sequence). The CDR3 bases are TGTGCCTGGAGTGAAGGACAGGGTTTGGCTTCTGTGGCCAACGTCCTGACTTTC. This sequence encodes CAWSEGQGLASVANVLTF.

V gene TRBV19 combines with J gene TRBJ2-2, with 7 bases aligning to TRBD2. V lost 5 bases and J lost 7; bases outside the gene matches: 7. The CDR3 has 14 residues. Germline values: CDR1 LNHDA, CDR2 SQIVND (reference sequence). The CDR3 DNA reads TGTGCCAGTAGTGCCCGGACTAGTTTCGGGGAGCTGTTTTTT. Translation gives CASSARTSFGELFF.

The rearrangement links TRBV6-5 to TRBJ1-1; 8 bases are shared with TRBD1. This CDR3 contains 14 residues. V dropped 2 bases and J dropped 4; count of bases not matched to a gene: 3. The germline V gene encodes CDR1 MNHEY and CDR2 SVGAGI. CDR3 sequence reads: CASSYGDRGTEAFF. The DNA of the CDR3 is TGTGCCAGCAGTTACGGCGACAGGGGCACTGAAGCTTTCTTT.

The CDR3 DNA reads TGTGCCAGCAGGGCTAAGGGCAAAGAGACCCAGTACTTC. Its protein is CASRAKGKETQYF. This chain joins TRBV6-1 and TRBJ2-5, with D unclear. The CDR3 has 13 amino acids. Trimming took 6 bases from V and 3 from J, leaving 11 bases between them. From germline, CDR1 is MNHNS and CDR2 SASEGT.